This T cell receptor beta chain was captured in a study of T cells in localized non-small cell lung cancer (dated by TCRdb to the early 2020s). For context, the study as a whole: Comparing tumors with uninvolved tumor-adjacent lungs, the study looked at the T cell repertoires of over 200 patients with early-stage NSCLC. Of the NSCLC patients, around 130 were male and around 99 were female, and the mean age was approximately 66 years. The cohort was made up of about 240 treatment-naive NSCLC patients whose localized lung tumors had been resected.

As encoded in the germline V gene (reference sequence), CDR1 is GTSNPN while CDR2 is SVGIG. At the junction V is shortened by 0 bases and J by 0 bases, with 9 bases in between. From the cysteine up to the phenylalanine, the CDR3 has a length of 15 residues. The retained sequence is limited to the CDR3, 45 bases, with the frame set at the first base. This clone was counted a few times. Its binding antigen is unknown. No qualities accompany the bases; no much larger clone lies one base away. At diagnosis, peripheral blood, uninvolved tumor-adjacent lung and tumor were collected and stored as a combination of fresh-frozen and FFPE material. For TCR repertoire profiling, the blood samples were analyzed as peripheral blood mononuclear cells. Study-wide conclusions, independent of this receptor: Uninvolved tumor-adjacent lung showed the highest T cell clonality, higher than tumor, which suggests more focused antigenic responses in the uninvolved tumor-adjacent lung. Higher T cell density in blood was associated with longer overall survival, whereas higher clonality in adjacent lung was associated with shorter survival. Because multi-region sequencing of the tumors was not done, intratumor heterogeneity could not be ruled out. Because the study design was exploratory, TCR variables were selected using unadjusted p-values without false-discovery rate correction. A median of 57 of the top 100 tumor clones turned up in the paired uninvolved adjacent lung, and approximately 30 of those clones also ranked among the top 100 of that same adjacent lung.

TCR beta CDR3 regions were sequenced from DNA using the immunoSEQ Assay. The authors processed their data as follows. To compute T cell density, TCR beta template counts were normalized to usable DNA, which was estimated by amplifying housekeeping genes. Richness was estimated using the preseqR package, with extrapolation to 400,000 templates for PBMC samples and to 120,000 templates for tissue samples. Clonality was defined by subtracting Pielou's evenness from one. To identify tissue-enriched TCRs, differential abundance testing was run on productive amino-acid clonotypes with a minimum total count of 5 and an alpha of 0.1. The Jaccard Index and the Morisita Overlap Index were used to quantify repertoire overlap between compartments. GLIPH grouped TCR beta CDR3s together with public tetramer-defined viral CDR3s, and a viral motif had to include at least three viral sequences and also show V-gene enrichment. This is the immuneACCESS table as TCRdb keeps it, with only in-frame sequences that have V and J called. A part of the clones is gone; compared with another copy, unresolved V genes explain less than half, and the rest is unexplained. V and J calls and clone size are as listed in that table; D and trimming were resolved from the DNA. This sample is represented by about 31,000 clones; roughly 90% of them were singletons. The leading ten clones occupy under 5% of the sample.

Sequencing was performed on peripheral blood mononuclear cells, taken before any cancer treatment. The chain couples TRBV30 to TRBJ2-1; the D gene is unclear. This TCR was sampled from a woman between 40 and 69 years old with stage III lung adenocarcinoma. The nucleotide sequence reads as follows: TGTGCCTGGAGTGTGTCCGTCAGCTCCTACAATGAGCAGTTCTTC. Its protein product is CAWSVSVSSYNEQFF.